Sequencing of this T cell receptor (beta chain) was carried out in a study of cytomegalovirus exposure and HLA in healthy donors. The CDR3 consists of 15 residues. Per germline, CDR1 MDHEN and CDR2 SYDVKM. V lost 4 bases and J 3 bases, leaving 12 bases between the germline ends. The PCR used 60 Vbeta and 13 Jbeta primers. TCRdb's copy holds only in-frame clones and misses some; the assay was immunoSEQ multiplex PCR. The sample records almost 200,000 clones, around 76% being singletons. The chain uses TRBV28 and TRBJ2-2; D may be TRBD1 (6 bases). The sequencing input was PBMCs. The clonotype was recovered from a man aged 25-45 years in good health and CMV-seronegative. The CDR3 DNA is TGTGCCAGCAGTTCCAGGGGTCGCGACACCGGGGAGCTGTTTTTT. Amino acids: CASSSRGRDTGELFF.